This record concerns one T cell receptor beta chain sequence. This sample is drawn from a study of identical twins. TCRdb reprocessed the 5' RACE reads via MiXCR and lists one record per CDR3 protein. The profile covers 200,000 to 250,000 distinct CDR3 sequences, with about 7.3% appearing a single time and more than 3% taken by the ten largest. V was cut by 3 bases and J by 0 bases, with 8 bases left in between. CDR3 length equals 14 residues. Germline loops: CDR1 KGHSH, CDR2 LQKENI. These same data were also listed under a study on yellow fever vaccine responses in identical twins.

The clonotype comes from a woman under 30 in good health. The sample comprised memory (CD45RO+) T cells sorted from blood. The rearrangement joins TRBV18 to TRBJ1-1; D is possibly TRBD1 (5 bases). The CDR3 sequence: CASSPREVNTEAFF. In nucleotides, the CDR3 is TGTGCCAGCTCACCCAGGGAAGTGAACACTGAAGCTTTCTTT.